This T cell receptor (beta chain) stems from a study of immune heterogeneity within non-small cell lung tumors. Study outcomes and limitations: Alongside site-unique high-frequency clones, identical dominant CDR3 beta clonotypes recurred across tumor sites within a patient.

This clonotype was found once. Its target is unknown. The TCR beta CDR3 region underwent multiplex PCR amplification with 32 V and 13 J primers. Each CDR3 protein gets one entry after TCRdb re-called the multiplex PCR reads with MiXCR. The sample records around 3,400 distinct CDR3 sequences, about half being singletons. The template consisted of bulk tumor genomic DNA, with approximately 630 ng used per sample. Biopsies, several per primary tumor and spaced far apart, were collected during surgery. Samples came from untreated patients having curative surgery for newly diagnosed non-small cell lung cancer. All donors had received a new diagnosis of non-small cell lung cancer and were undergoing surgery with curative intent. V was clipped by 3 bases and J by 10 bases, with 12 bases between them. The germline V gene encodes CDR1 LNHDA and CDR2 SQIVND (reference sequence). The CDR3 length is 12 residues.

The V call is TRBV19, the J call TRBJ1-2; D is undetermined. The source is a man in his sixties with non-small cell lung cancer. The sequencing sample was made of lung tumor tissue. Here the CDR3 reads CASSILGRDYTF. The CDR3 nucleotides read TGTGCCAGTAGTATCCTTGGACGGGACTACACCTTC.